A selection of T cell receptor beta chains follows, all from one sample in a study of regulatory T cells in long-lasting Graves disease. TCRdb reanalysed the multiplex PCR reads using MiXCR and keeps one entry per CDR3 protein. In the table there are roughly 320,000 distinct CDR3 sequences, over 15% of which are singletons. These same data were also listed under a study on T cells in Graves' hyperthyroidism and ophthalmopathy.

The sample consisted of peripheral blood mononuclear cells (PBMCs), taken at new diagnosis, from a patient treated with antithyroid drugs. The receptor set was obtained from a man aged 40-49 years with Graves disease. Both conserved end residues are part of each CDR3. A D gene is named only where the DNA matches it firmly. The size entry is marked missing in some rows and otherwise reads once, few, many or a size class.

size	J	V	D	length	DNA	CDR3
many	TRBJ2-5	TRBV11-2	.	15	TGTGCCAGCAGCTTACGGGGGACAGTCCAAGAGACCCAGTACTTC	CASSLRGTVQETQYF
few	TRBJ2-6	TRBV20-1	.	15	TGCAGTGCCACAATAAGTACCTCTGGGGCCAACGTCCTGACTTTC	CSATISTSGANVLTF
.	TRBJ1-5	TRBV4-1	.	17	TGCGCCAGCAGCCAAGAAGGAGGGGCAGTGAGCAATCAGCCCCAGCATTTT	CASSQEGGAVSNQPQHF
few	TRBJ2-2	TRBV9	.	18	TGTGCCAGCAGCGCCCCCGGGGGACCTAGAAGTGGGGCCGGGGAGCTGTTTTTT	CASSAPGGPRSGAGELFF
once	TRBJ1-3	TRBV6-1	TRBD1	16	TGTGCCAGCAGGGAGACAGGGGCGATGTCTGGAAACACCATATATTTT	CASRETGAMSGNTIYF
many	TRBJ2-1	TRBV12-3/TRBV12-4	TRBD2	14	TGTGCCAGCAGTTTAGGTAGCGGGGGGAATGAGCAGTTCTTC	CASSLGSGGNEQFF
many	TRBJ2-7	TRBV2	TRBD2	12	TGTGCCAGCAGTGGGGGAGGGACCGAGCAGTACTTC	CASSGGGTEQYF
.	TRBJ2-3	TRBV20-1	.	14	TGCAGTGCCCACCCCAGACTGGGGGCAGATACGCAGTATTTT	CSAHPRLGADTQYF
few	TRBJ1-2	TRBV15	TRBD1	17	TGTGCCACCAGCAGAGACCGGGACAGGGTTGTTCACTATGGCTACACCTTC	CATSRDRDRVVHYGYTF
many	TRBJ2-7	TRBV5-1	.	14	TGCGCCAGCAGCTTGGCCCAGACTTTGGACGAGCAGTACTTC	CASSLAQTLDEQYF
many	TRBJ2-1	TRBV28	.	12	TGTGCCAGCAGTTCGGTGTCTTGCGAGCAGTTCTTC	CASSSVSCEQFF
many	TRBJ1-3	TRBV2	.	15	TGTGCCAGCAGTGAGGGGGGGGCGCAAGGAAACACCATATATTTT	CASSEGGAQGNTIYF
many	TRBJ2-6	TRBV12-3/TRBV12-4	.	17	TGTGCCAGCAGACCAACTCGTTTTAGCTCTGGGGCCAACGTCCTGACTTTC	CASRPTRFSSGANVLTF
many	TRBJ1-5	TRBV2	.	15	TGTGCCAGCACTAGGGGGGGGGACAGCAATCAGCCCCAGCATTTT	CASTRGGDSNQPQHF
many	TRBJ1-6	TRBV2	.	16	TGTGCCAGCAAACAACCAGGGCCATCCTATAATTCACCCCTCCACTTT	CASKQPGPSYNSPLHF
many	TRBJ2-1	TRBV7-2	.	12	TGTGCCAGCACTACGCCGGGAAATGAGCAGTTCTTC	CASTTPGNEQFF
many	TRBJ1-4	TRBV27	.	18	TGTGCCAGCAGTGTGCGAGGCAGGTTGGGTCCAACTAATGAAAAACTGTTTTTT	CASSVRGRLGPTNEKLFF
many	TRBJ2-3	TRBV27	.	14	TGTGCCAGCAGCCAATACACAGGTACAGATACGCAGTATTTT	CASSQYTGTDTQYF
many	TRBJ2-3	TRBV20-1	.	16	TGCAGTGCCACCGGGACCCTTCGCACGAGCACAGATACGCAGTATTTT	CSATGTLRTSTDTQYF
.	TRBJ2-7	TRBV7-6	.	15	TGTGCCAGCAGCGTCCCCGCGGGCAGCTCCTACGAGCAGTACTTC	CASSVPAGSSYEQYF
many	TRBJ1-1	TRBV20-1	.	17	TGCAGTGCTAGAGACCTACAGGGCTGGCTTATGAACACTGAAGCTTTCTTT	CSARDLQGWLMNTEAFF
.	TRBJ1-2	TRBV28	.	13	TGTGCCAGCAGTCAGCAGGGTTTATCTGGCTACACCTTC	CASSQQGLSGYTF
few	TRBJ2-1	TRBV12-3/TRBV12-4	.	13	TGTGCCAGCAGGGAAACAGCTTGGTCAGGGCAGTTCTTC	CASRETAWSGQFF
few	TRBJ2-5	TRBV7-2	.	12	TGTGCCAGCAGCTTTAAGGGAGAGACCCAGTACTTC	CASSFKGETQYF
.	TRBJ2-2	TRBV5-1	.	12	TGCGCCAGCAGGATAGCCGCCGGGGAGCTGTTTTTT	CASRIAAGELFF
many	TRBJ2-5	TRBV29-1	TRBD1	12	TGCAGCAGCAGACAGGGGCAAGAGACCCAGTACTTC	CSSRQGQETQYF
few	TRBJ1-5	TRBV2	TRBD1	16	TGTGCCAGCAGCACCCAAAAGACAGGGAGTGGCCAGCCCCAGCATTTT	CASSTQKTGSGQPQHF
many	TRBJ2-5	TRBV29-1	TRBD1	14	TGCAGCGTTGCCCGGGACAGGGGCTCCGTGACCCAGTACTTC	CSVARDRGSVTQYF
many	TRBJ1-6	TRBV5-1	.	14	TGCGCCAGCAGCGAGGACGGGGGTGATTCACCCCTCCACTTT	CASSEDGGDSPLHF
.	TRBJ2-7	TRBV12-3/TRBV12-4	.	14	TGTGCCAGCAGTTTAGGAGGGGCCCACTACGAGCAGTACTTC	CASSLGGAHYEQYF
many	TRBJ1-2	TRBV24-1	TRBD1	15	TGTGCCACCAGTGACTCCGGACAGGGGGCGGAAGGCTACACCTTC	CATSDSGQGAEGYTF